One T cell receptor (beta chain) is described in this entry. The entry originates in a study of blood T cell repertoires in COVID-19. All recovered Cohort 3 donors got two negative PCRs, got clearance, or saw symptom resolution. In the original workflow: Amplifying reference gene primers gave estimates of nucleated cell counts. Repertoires were generated with immunoSEQ multiplex PCR, while TCRdb's copy carries only in-frame clones and drops some. From that table come the V and J calls and clone size; the DNA was used to work out D and trimming. Here the sample spans 250,000 to 350,000 clones, roughly 86% being singletons. This receptor was obtained from a woman aged 18 to 35 who had recovered from COVID-19. The source material was PBMCs or T cells enriched from blood (not recorded which).

CDR3 DNA: TGTGCCAGCAGCGTAGGGCCCAGGGATCAGCCCCAGCATTTT. Residues: CASSVGPRDQPQHF. This chain connects TRBV9 to TRBJ1-5, with a tentative D call TRBD1 (5 bases). The CDR3 loop spans 14 amino acids. Per germline, CDR1 SGDLS and CDR2 YYNGEE. V gave up 0 bases and J gave up 5 bases, with 9 bases separating them.